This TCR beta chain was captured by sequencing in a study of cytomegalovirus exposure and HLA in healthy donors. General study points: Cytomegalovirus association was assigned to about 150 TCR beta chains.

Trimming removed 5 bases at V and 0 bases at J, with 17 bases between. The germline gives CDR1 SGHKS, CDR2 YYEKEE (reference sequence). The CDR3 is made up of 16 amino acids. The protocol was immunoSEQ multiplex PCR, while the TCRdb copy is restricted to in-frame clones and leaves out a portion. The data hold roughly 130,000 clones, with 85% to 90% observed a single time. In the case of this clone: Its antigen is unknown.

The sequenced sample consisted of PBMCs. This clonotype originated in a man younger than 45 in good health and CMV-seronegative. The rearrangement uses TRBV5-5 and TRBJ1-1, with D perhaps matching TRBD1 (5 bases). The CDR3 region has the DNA TGTGCCAGCAGACCCTTACCTCCAGGGTTGAACACTGAAGCTTTCTTT. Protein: CASRPLPPGLNTEAFF.